This T cell receptor beta chain comes out of a study of T cells expressing NK-cell markers (dated by TCRdb to 2018 to 2020). About the full investigation: In sorted CD3+CD56+NKG2C+, CD3+CD56+NKG2C- and CD3+CD56-NKG2C+ T-cell subsets from 7 or 8 donors, TCR beta-chain repertoires were profiled. Seven of the eight sequenced donors were HCMV-seropositive and one was HCMV-seronegative. Randomly selected healthy volunteers, three men and five women, were used as the eight sequenced donors. Illumina HiSeq 2000/2500, MiSeq or NextSeq was used to sequence libraries as 2 x 150 bp reads.

Sequencing was performed on an Illumina HiSeq 2000. The TCR beta cDNA libraries were made using 5'RACE template switching, a step that added both a universal primer site and unique molecular identifiers. Synthesis of cDNA was primed from the TCR beta constant segment and was followed by two consecutive PCR amplification steps. On the authors' methods: MIGEC was used to demultiplex reads and group the reads by UMI, and MiTCR was used to assemble and quantify clonotypes. To remove erroneous sequences, TCR cDNA sequences were retained only when supported by two or more reads. The tcR package was used for downstream repertoire analysis, and clonotypes were matched across fractions by CDR3 nucleotide sequence plus V segment. VDJmatch was used to annotate antigen specificity against VDJdb, with one amino acid substitution in CDR3 permitted. TCRdb reprocessed the reads and provides one entry for every CDR3 protein sequence; no DNA is given. The V and J calls reflect TCRdb's pipeline rather than the authors' work. The sample table holds 550,000 or so distinct CDR3 sequences. Of the sample, roughly 3.6% falls within the top ten clones.

CDR1 and CDR2, per the germline V gene, are KGHSH and LQKENI. The CDR3 measures 13 amino acids from cysteine to phenylalanine. DNA for this receptor is not on file. A commercial ELISA kit detecting HCMV-specific IgG in serum was used to determine HCMV serostatus. Peripheral blood mononuclear cells were isolated from blood by Ficoll density gradient centrifugation. The full study reports these points: In more than five donors, the dominant CD3+CD56+NKG2C+ clonotypes were found to rank among the top 10 CD8+ clonotypes and to make up about 1.0-8% of CD8+ T cells. Whether the expanded NKG2C-expressing T cell clones were specific for HCMV antigens was left unclear. Those dominant clonotypes were again the most abundant among CD3+CD56-NKG2C+ cells in a few donors, at about 28.3-65%.

Worth noting for this clonotype: The antigen this receptor binds is unknown.

Sequencing was done on a sample of blood T cells: a sorted CD56 or NKG2C T cell subset, CD4+ or CD8+ T cells, or bulk PBMC T cells (not recorded which). This chain is built from TRBV18 and TRBJ1-4. This TCR was recovered from a young man in good health. Donor details come from another sample of the same person, matched by shared clones. The CDR3 protein: CASSPVRREKLFF.